This T cell receptor beta chain was recorded in a study of blood T cell repertoires in COVID-19 (dated by TCRdb to the early 2020s). Context from the whole study: Samples from collaborators originated in the United States, Italy and Spain and spanned both the acute and convalescent phases of COVID-19. The dataset comprised deeply sampled blood TCRbeta repertoires from subjects exposed to, actively infected with, or recovered from COVID-19. The prospective study material was composed of cDNA or gDNA derived from T cells, B-cell-depleted T cells, or PBMCs. The samples were drawn from two sources: the first 160 participants of the ongoing ImmuneRACE study, and some 1,300 subjects contributed by 6 global collaborators. The repertoires were released in a freely available public database intended as a resource for research on the immune response to SARS-CoV-2. Where available, HLA class I and class II types were obtained from metadata supplied by the sample provider rather than from assay-based typing. Sample metadata almost always included a de-identified subject ID, COVID-19 status, age in years and sex. Paper-wide results and their limitations: How much clinical and demographic metadata was included differed by source and by participant, and the metadata was provided uncurated.

There are 15 amino acids in the CDR3, from cysteine to phenylalanine inclusive. Just the 45-base CDR3 DNA is kept, in frame starting at base 1. V and J are truncated by 5 bases and 2 bases respectively, leaving an intervening sequence of 15 bases. The germline V gene provides CDR1 SGHVS and CDR2 FQNEAQ. This clone was seen just once. It lacks a known antigen. Within one base of it there is no much larger clone, and no base qualities were kept. The collaborating institutions used their own protocols to collect whole blood in K2EDTA tubes. For TCRbeta analysis, collaborators shipped samples as frozen whole blood, isolated PBMCs, or DNA extracted from either of those sample types. TCRbeta CDR3 regions were amplified from genomic DNA using the immunoSEQ Assay, a bias-controlled multiplex PCR. The authors processed their data as follows. The number of nucleated cells in each sample was estimated from the amplification of reference gene primers within the assay. Sequence reads were collapsed and filtered to measure the absolute abundance of every unique TCRbeta CDR3 rearrangement. For each sample, productive Simpson clonality was calculated by taking the square root of Simpson's diversity index across productive rearrangements. This is the immuneACCESS table as TCRdb keeps it, with only in-frame sequences that have V and J called. A part of the clones is gone; compared with another copy, unresolved V genes explain less than half, and the rest is unexplained. That table gives V, J and clone size, and the DNA gave D and trimming. The sample yields more than 85,000 clones; over 70% were counted once. The top ten constitute almost 4.5% of the sample.

The V and J genes are TRBV7-8 and TRBJ1-2; no D gene is confidently identified. The TCR comes from a human donor in a cohort sampled during active or convalescent COVID-19. The sequencing input was peripheral blood. The nucleotide sequence is given as TGTGCCAGCAGCCTACCAGGTGCCCAGAACTATGGCTACACCTTC. This encodes CASSLPGAQNYGYTF.